In its sample, the clone carrying this TCR beta chain was seen once. Assay used: immunoSEQ multiplex PCR; TCRdb lists only in-frame clones, some missing. The table shows some 83,000 clones, with roughly 84% occurring only once. This sample is drawn from a study of blood T cell repertoires in COVID-19. CDR3 length: 17 amino acids. Between the trimmed V and J ends, which lost 1 base and 3 bases, there was a span of 18 bases. Germline CDR1 and CDR2: SGHVS and FQNEAQ. The chain links TRBV7-8 to TRBJ1-1, with D uncertain. This TCR was sampled from a man between 50 and 59 years old with acute or convalescent COVID-19. Sequenced material: peripheral blood. CDR3 in amino acids: CASSLVWLSPRDTEAFF. DNA of the CDR3: TGTGCCAGCAGCTTAGTATGGTTGAGCCCGAGGGACACTGAAGCTTTCTTT.